Listed below are T cell receptor beta chains from one sample, sequenced in a study of OX40 agonist ivuxolimab in advanced cancers. Assay: immunoSEQ multiplex PCR; the TCRdb copy retains only in-frame clones and omits some. The top ten hold roughly 5% of the sample, which has about 100,000 clones, around 80% seen once. Sample: CD4+ or CD8+ T cells sorted from blood, taken in a trial of the OX40 agonist ivuxolimab. The origin of the receptors is an adult with an advanced solid tumor such as melanoma, head and neck, liver or kidney cancer. CDR3s include the opening cysteine and the closing phenylalanine or tryptophan. Fields, in order: D gene, V gene, CDR3 length, J gene, CDR3 protein. A D gene is named only where the DNA matches it firmly.

>TRBD1|TRBV5-1|15|TRBJ1-4
CASSSSGTANEKLFF
>-|TRBV2|16|TRBJ1-1
CASRDPTGSKRTEAFF
>-|TRBV7-9|18|TRBJ2-6
CASSPEGVGNSGANVLTF
>-|TRBV6-1|15|-
CASSLDAASSYEQYF
>-|TRBV7-3|15|TRBJ2-5
CASSLSGSGQETQYF
>-|TRBV29-1|11|TRBJ1-1
CSAGHLLEAFF
>TRBD2|TRBV19|15|TRBJ2-7
CASSGGTSGFNEQYF
>-|TRBV6-4|15|TRBJ1-3
CASSERDGTGNTIYF
>-|TRBV4-2|16|TRBJ1-5
CASSQTSGQTNQPQHF
>TRBD1|TRBV6-1|18|TRBJ1-4
CASSEPPGGVKANEKLFF
>-|TRBV19|14|TRBJ1-2
CASSMGQGWNGYTF
>-|TRBV5-1|12|TRBJ2-3
CASSLEGNTQYF
>TRBD2|TRBV2|14|TRBJ2-7
CASSLAGGPHEQYF
>TRBD1|TRBV2|13|TRBJ1-1
CASSDTGETEAFF
>TRBD1|TRBV5-1|15|TRBJ2-5
CASMQTGQQQETQYF
>-|TRBV7-9|14|TRBJ2-3
CASSSRSGINTQYF
>TRBD1|TRBV5-1|15|TRBJ2-7
CASSLRSGQPYEQYF
>-|TRBV20-1|10|TRBJ2-5
CSMGQETQYF